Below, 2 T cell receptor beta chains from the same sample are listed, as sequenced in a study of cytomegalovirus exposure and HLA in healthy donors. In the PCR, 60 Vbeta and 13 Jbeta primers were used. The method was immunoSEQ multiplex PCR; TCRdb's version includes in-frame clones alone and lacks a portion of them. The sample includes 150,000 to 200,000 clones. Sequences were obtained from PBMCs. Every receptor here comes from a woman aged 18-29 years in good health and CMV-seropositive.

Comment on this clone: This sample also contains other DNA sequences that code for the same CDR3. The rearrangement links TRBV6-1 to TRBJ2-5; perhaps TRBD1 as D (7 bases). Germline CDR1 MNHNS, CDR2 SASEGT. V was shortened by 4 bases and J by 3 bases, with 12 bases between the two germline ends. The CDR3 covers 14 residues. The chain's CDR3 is CASSGQGGKETQYF. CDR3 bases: TGTGCCAGCAGTGGTCAGGGGGGAAAAGAGACCCAGTACTTC.

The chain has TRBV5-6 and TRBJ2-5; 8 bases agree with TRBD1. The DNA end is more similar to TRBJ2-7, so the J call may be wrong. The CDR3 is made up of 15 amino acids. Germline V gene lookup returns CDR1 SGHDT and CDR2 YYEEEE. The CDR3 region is CASNSGQGLSYEQYF. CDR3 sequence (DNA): TGTGCCAGCAACTCAGGACAGGGTCTCTCCTACGAGCAGTACTTC.